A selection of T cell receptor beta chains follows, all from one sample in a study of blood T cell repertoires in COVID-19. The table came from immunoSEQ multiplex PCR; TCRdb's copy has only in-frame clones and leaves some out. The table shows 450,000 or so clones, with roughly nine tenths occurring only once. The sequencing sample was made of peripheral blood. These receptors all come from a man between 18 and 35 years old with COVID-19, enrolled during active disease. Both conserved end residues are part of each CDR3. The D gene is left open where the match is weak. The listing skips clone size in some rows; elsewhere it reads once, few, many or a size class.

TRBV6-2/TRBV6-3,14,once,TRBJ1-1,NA,CASSYRQGNTEAFF,TGTGCCAGCAGTTACAGGCAGGGGAACACTGAAGCTTTCTTT
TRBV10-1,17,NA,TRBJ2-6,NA,CASSERGRVSGANVLTF,TGCGCCAGCAGTGAGAGGGGCAGGGTCTCTGGGGCCAACGTCCTGACTTTC
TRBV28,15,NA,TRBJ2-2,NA,CASSLTPGATGELFF,TGTGCCAGCAGTTTAACCCCAGGTGCTACCGGGGAGCTGTTTTTT
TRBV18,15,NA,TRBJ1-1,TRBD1,CASSPPGTGYTEAFF,TGTGCCAGCTCACCACCCGGGACAGGGTACACTGAAGCTTTCTTT
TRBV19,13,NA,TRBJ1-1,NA,CASSISVNTEAFF,TGTGCCAGTAGTATTTCGGTGAACACTGAAGCTTTCTTT
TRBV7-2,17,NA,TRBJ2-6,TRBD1,CASSSQGASSGANVLTF,TGTGCCAGCAGCTCTCAGGGGGCTAGCTCTGGGGCCAACGTCCTGACTTTC
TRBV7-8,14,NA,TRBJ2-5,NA,CASSTDWVKETQYF,TGTGCCAGCAGCACCGACTGGGTGAAGGAGACCCAGTACTTC
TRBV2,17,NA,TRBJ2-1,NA,CASSGFQSALTYNEQFF,TGTGCCAGCAGTGGCTTTCAGAGCGCACTAACCTACAATGAGCAGTTCTTC
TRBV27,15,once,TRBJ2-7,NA,CASSLSRTGLYEQYF,TGTGCCAGCAGTTTATCGAGGACTGGTCTCTACGAGCAGTACTTC
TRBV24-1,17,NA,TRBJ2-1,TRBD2,CATSDFLSSGAYNEQFF,TGTGCCACCAGTGATTTCCTGAGTAGCGGGGCTTACAATGAGCAGTTCTTC
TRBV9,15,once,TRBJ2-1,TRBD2,CASSGPIAGVNEQFF,TGTGCCAGCAGCGGACCAATAGCGGGAGTAAATGAGCAGTTCTTC
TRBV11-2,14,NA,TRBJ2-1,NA,CASSLEAGYNEQFF,TGTGCCAGCAGCTTAGAGGCAGGCTACAATGAGCAGTTCTTC
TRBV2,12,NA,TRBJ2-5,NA,CASSGTKETQYF,TGTGCCAGCAGTGGGACAAAAGAGACCCAGTACTTC
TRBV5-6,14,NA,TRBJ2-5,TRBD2,CASSLTSGQETQYF,TGTGCCAGCAGCTTGACTAGCGGCCAAGAGACCCAGTACTTC
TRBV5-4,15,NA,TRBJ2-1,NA,CASSFGGGLYNEQFF,TGTGCCAGCAGCTTTGGCGGGGGCCTCTACAATGAGCAGTTCTTC
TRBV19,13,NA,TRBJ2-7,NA,CASSEWGGNEQYF,TGTGCCAGTTCCGAATGGGGCGGGAACGAGCAGTACTTC
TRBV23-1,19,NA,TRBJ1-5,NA,CASSQCCLCRASYNQPQHF,TGCGCCAGCAGTCAATGTTGCTTGTGCAGGGCGAGTTACAATCAGCCCCAGCATTTT
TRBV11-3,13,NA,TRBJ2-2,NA,CASSHSGPGELFF,TGTGCCAGCAGCCATAGCGGACCCGGGGAGCTGTTTTTT
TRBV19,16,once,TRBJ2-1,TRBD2,CATLRSTSGKYNEQFF,TGTGCCACTCTGAGGTCGACTAGCGGGAAGTACAATGAGCAGTTCTTC
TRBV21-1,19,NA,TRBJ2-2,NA,CASSIGVTSGSDVTGELFF,TGTGCCAGCAGCATTGGTGTGACTAGCGGGAGCGACGTCACCGGGGAGCTGTTTTTT
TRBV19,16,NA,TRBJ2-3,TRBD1,CASSPWEDRGTDTQYF,TGTGCCAGTAGTCCCTGGGAGGACAGGGGAACAGATACGCAGTATTTT
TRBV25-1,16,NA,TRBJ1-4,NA,CASTPGGHGPDEKLFF,TGTGCCAGCACCCCAGGAGGCCATGGCCCCGATGAAAAACTGTTTTTT
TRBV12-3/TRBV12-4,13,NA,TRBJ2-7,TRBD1,CASSFDRAYEQYF,TGTGCCAGCAGTTTTGACAGGGCCTACGAGCAGTACTTC
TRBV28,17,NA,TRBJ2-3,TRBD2,CASSFLAGGSPTDTQYF,TGTGCCAGCAGTTTCCTAGCGGGGGGGTCTCCCACAGATACGCAGTATTTT
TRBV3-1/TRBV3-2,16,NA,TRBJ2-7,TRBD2,CASSRAGTSGSYEQYF,TGTGCCAGCAGCCGGGCCGGGACTAGCGGCTCCTACGAGCAGTACTTC
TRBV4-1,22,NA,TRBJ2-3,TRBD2,CASSYTLLGLAGERGVQDTQYF,TGCGCCAGCAGCTACACCCTATTAGGACTAGCGGGAGAAAGGGGGGTACAAGATACGCAGTATTTT
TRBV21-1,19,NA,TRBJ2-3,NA,CASMAGVASGSSSTDTQYF,NA
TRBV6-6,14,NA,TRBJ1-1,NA,CASSYLGDGTEAFF,TGTGCCAGCAGTTATTTAGGGGATGGCACTGAAGCTTTCTTT
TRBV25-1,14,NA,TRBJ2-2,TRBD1,CASTETGDYGELFF,TGTGCCAGCACTGAAACAGGGGATTATGGGGAGCTGTTTTTT
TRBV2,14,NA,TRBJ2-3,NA,CASSVDSSTDTQYF,TGTGCCAGCAGTGTCGACAGTAGCACAGATACGCAGTATTTT
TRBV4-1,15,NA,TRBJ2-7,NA,CASSHTEDTSYEQYF,TGCGCCAGCAGCCACACCGAGGATACCTCCTACGAGCAGTACTTC
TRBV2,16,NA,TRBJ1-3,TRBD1,CASRNFRQGQRNTIYF,TGTGCCAGCAGGAACTTCAGACAGGGGCAAAGAAACACCATATATTTT
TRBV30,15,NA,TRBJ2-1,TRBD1,CAWSVEGAPYNEQFF,TGTGCCTGGAGTGTAGAGGGGGCCCCCTACAATGAGCAGTTCTTC
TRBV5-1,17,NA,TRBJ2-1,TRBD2,CASSRVEAGGPGNEQFF,TGCGCCAGCAGCCGGGTCGAGGCGGGGGGGCCAGGGAATGAGCAGTTCTTC
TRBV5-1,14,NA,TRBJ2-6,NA,CASSENLGANVLTF,TGCGCCAGCAGCGAAAACTTAGGGGCCAACGTCCTGACTTTC
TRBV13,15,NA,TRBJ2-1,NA,CASSRDTVRENEQFF,TGTGCCAGCAGCCGGGACACCGTGAGGGAAAATGAGCAGTTCTTC
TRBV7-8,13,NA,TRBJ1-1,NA,CASSRQGGTEAFF,TGTGCCAGCAGCCGACAAGGGGGCACTGAAGCTTTCTTT
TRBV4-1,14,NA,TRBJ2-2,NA,CASGQGRGVGELFF,TGCGCCAGCGGGCAAGGCAGGGGCGTCGGGGAGCTGTTTTTT
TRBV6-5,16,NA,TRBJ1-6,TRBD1,CASSYLVGTGGSPLHF,TGTGCCAGCAGTTACTTGGTTGGGACAGGGGGGTCACCCCTCCACTTT
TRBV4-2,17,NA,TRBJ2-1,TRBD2,CASSQDRSLAGQNEQFF,TGTGCCAGCAGCCAAGATCGATCACTAGCGGGGCAGAATGAGCAGTTCTTC
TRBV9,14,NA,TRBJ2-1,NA,CASSARTSSAEQFF,TGTGCCAGCAGCGCCCGGACCTCTAGCGCTGAGCAGTTCTTC
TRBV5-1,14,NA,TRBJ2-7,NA,CASSLEGDHYEQYF,TGCGCCAGCAGCTTGGAGGGGGACCACTACGAGCAGTACTTC
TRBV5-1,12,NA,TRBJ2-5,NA,CASRSDQETQYF,TGCGCCAGCAGGTCAGACCAAGAGACCCAGTACTTC
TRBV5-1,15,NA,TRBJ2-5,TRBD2,CASSEGLAGGKTQYF,TGCGCCAGCAGCGAGGGACTAGCGGGAGGAAAGACCCAGTACTTC
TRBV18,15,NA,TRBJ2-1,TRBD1,CASSPGQGRLHEQFF,TGTGCCAGCTCACCAGGACAGGGAAGACTTCATGAGCAGTTCTTC
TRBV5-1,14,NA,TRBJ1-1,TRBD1,CASSPQGTDTEAFF,TGCGCCAGCAGCCCACAGGGGACCGACACTGAAGCTTTCTTT
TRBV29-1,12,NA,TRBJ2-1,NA,CSVKITDNEQFF,TGCAGCGTGAAGATAACGGACAATGAGCAGTTCTTC
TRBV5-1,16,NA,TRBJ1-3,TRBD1,CASSSGDRSSGNTIYF,TGCGCCAGCAGCTCCGGGGACAGGAGCTCTGGAAACACCATATATTTT
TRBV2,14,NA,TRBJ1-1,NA,CASSPGGPNTEAFF,TGTGCCAGCAGTCCCGGGGGGCCGAACACTGAAGCTTTCTTT
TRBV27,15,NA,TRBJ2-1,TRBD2,CASSMSGSGYNEQFF,TGTGCCAGCAGTATGAGCGGGAGTGGCTACAATGAGCAGTTCTTC
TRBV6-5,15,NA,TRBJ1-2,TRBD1,CASSWTGTGQNGYTF,TGTGCCAGCAGTTGGACCGGGACAGGGCAGAATGGCTACACCTTC